These 23 T cell receptor beta chains were all obtained from the same sample, sequenced in a study of cytomegalovirus exposure and HLA in healthy donors. PCR employed 60 Vbeta and 13 Jbeta primers. Clones were sequenced by immunoSEQ multiplex PCR, and TCRdb holds only the in-frame ones, with some missing. The sample holds roughly 150,000 clones; approximately 80% are singletons and the top ten take 1.5% to 2%. Source material: PBMCs. The source is a woman aged 18-29 years in good health and CMV-seronegative.

This chain joins TRBV5-1 and TRBJ2-2; TRBD2 agrees at 13 bases. CDR1 is SGHRS and CDR2 is YFSETQ in the germline V gene. This CDR3 has 17 amino acids. Trimming removed 4 bases from V and 5 bases from J; junction bases left unmatched: 8. The CDR3 region is CASSQQPGLAGTGELFF. CDR3 DNA: TGCGCCAGCAGCCAACAGCCGGGACTAGCGGGAACCGGGGAGCTGTTTTTT.

The chain recombines TRBV5-5 with TRBJ1-1; D unresolved. Between the trimmed V and J ends, which lost 0 bases and 1 base, there was a span of 7 bases. Germline assignment: CDR1 SGHKS and CDR2 YYEKEE (reference sequence). The length of the CDR3 is 14 residues. The DNA of the CDR3 is TGTGCCAGCAGCTTGGGACTTTCGAACACTGAAGCTTTCTTT. Protein product: CASSLGLSNTEAFF.

The V gene is TRBV4-1, the J gene TRBJ1-6; 7 positions match TRBD1. The germline V gene has CDR1 MGHRA and CDR2 YSYEKL. The ends lost 4 bases at V and 12 bases at J; junction bases unmatched: 6. This CDR3 comprises 13 residues. CDR3 sequence reads: CASSPQGGRPLHF. CDR3 coding DNA: TGCGCCAGCAGCCCCCAAGGGGGCCGACCCCTCCACTTT.

On this clone itself: Other DNA sequences in this specimen translate into the identical CDR3. This sequence joins TRBV15 and TRBJ2-6; D is unresolved. The germline CDR1 and CDR2 sequences are LNHNV and YYDKDF (reference sequence). Trimming took off 3 bases at V and 0 bases at J, with 9 bases between the two ends. This CDR3 has 16 residues. CDR3: CATSRTLTSGANVLTF. CDR3 coding DNA: TGTGCCACCAGCAGGACTCTGACCTCTGGGGCCAACGTCCTGACTTTC.

This sequence joins TRBV5-1 and TRBJ1-1; TRBD1 matches 10 bases. Germline lookup yields CDR1 SGHRS and CDR2 YFSETQ. Losses at the gene ends were 0 bases for V and 2 bases for J; bases not matched to a gene: 7. The CDR3 contains 17 residues. Here the CDR3 reads CASSLAPGQGINTEAFF. The CDR3 DNA follows: TGCGCCAGCAGCTTGGCTCCGGGACAGGGGATTAACACTGAAGCTTTCTTT.

This clone has only a few counts. The chain recombines TRBV6-5 with TRBJ2-7, with TRBD2 identical over 8 bases. J lost 5 bases, V lost 4 bases, and 4 bases had no gene match. In germline, CDR1 is MNHEY, CDR2 SVGAGI. The CDR3 is 13 amino acids. The CDR3 DNA reads as TGTGCCAGCAGTTGGCGGGAGGCCCACGAGCAGTACTTC. It encodes CASSWREAHEQYF.

This rearrangement joins TRBV6-5 to TRBJ2-5; maybe TRBD2 (6 bases). This CDR3 comprises 15 residues. Germline assignment: CDR1 MNHEY and CDR2 SVGAGI. The V end was cut by 0 bases, the J end by 5 bases, with 13 bases between. This CDR3 reads CASSYSSGLRETQYF. Written as DNA, the CDR3 is TGTGCCAGCAGTTACTCTAGCGGCCTCAGGGAGACCCAGTACTTC.

As DNA, the CDR3 is TGCGCCAGCAGCCACGGACGGACAGGGGCGAGTAGGGCCTACGAGCAGTACTTC. As protein: CASSHGRTGASRAYEQYF. The V call is TRBV4-1, the J call TRBJ2-5; TRBD1 agrees at 9 bases. Gene TRBJ2-7 matches the end of the DNA better, so the J call may be wrong. Germline CDR1 reads MGHRA; CDR2 reads YSYEKL. This CDR3 region has 18 residues.

Details on this clone: One end of the junction does not line up with germline, which may come from a read error. The CDR3 DNA sequence: TGCGCCAGCAGCGTTAGACAGGGGGCGAATCAGTCCCAGCATTTT. Translating it yields CASSVRQGANQSQHF. The V call is TRBV4-1, the J call TRBJ1-5, with TRBD1 matching over 10 bases. CDR3 length: 15 amino acids. Germline V lookup: CDR1 MGHRA, CDR2 YSYEKL.

This clone was observed a handful of times. This chain uses TRBV29-1 with TRBJ2-7; 7 nucleotides agree with TRBD1. This CDR3 comprises 14 residues. Looked up from germline, CDR1 is SQVTM and CDR2 is ANQGSEA. Trimming took 4 bases from V and 1 from J; bases not matched to a gene: 7. DNA of the CDR3: TGCAGCGTTGGGGCAGACAGGGCGTCCTACGAGCAGTACTTC. It translates to CSVGADRASYEQYF.

This rearrangement joins TRBV18 to TRBJ2-3, with 7 nucleotides matching TRBD1. This CDR3 spans 17 amino acids. The germline V gene encodes CDR1 KGHSH and CDR2 LQKENI. The trim removed 0 bases at V and 1 base at J, leaving 7 bases unmatched. CDR3: CASSPPAGTARTDTQYF. The CDR3 nucleotides read TGTGCCAGCTCACCACCCGCCGGGACAGCCCGCACAGATACGCAGTATTTT.

This clone turned up a few times. Other DNA sequences in this specimen translate into the identical CDR3. The V call is TRBV5-6, the J call TRBJ1-2, with a tentative D call TRBD1 (5 bases). Trimming pared 1 base from V and 8 bases from J, leaving 24 bases between. The CDR3 consists of 17 residues. From germline, CDR1 is SGHDT and CDR2 YYEEEE. In DNA, the CDR3 is TGTGCCAGCAGCTTGTGGGGGGAGCCGGTACGTGGAGCGGGCTACACCTTC. Amino acids: CASSLWGEPVRGAGYTF. Full variable domain (outside the CDR3, taken from reference TRBV5-6 and TRBJ1-2): DAGVTQSPTHLIKTRGQQVTLRCSPKSGHDTVSWYQQALGQGPQFIFQYYEEEERQRGNFPDRFSGHQFPNYSSELNVNALLLGDSALYLCASSLWGEPVRGAGYTFGSGTRLTVV.

This clone was detected a few times. V and J are TRBV18 and TRBJ1-5, with D unresolved. In germline, CDR1 is KGHSH, CDR2 LQKENI. Trimming took 5 bases from V and 4 from J, leaving 27 bases between them. The CDR3 is 19 residues long. Here the CDR3 DNA reads TGTGCCAGCTCAGGCTCCTCGGGTAACACGATTCGGGTAAATCAGCCCCAGCATTTT. This sequence encodes CASSGSSGNTIRVNQPQHF.

The V call is TRBV7-9, the J call TRBJ1-2, with a weak D call TRBD1 (5 bases). Germline V gene data show CDR1 as SEHNR and CDR2 as FQNEAQ (reference sequence). V lost 0 bases, J lost 8 bases, and 10 bases lay in between. The CDR3 runs to 13 residues. The CDR3 loop is CASSLAGTSGYTF. In DNA, the CDR3 is TGTGCCAGCAGCTTAGCAGGGACTAGCGGCTACACCTTC.

The chain recombines TRBV5-1 with TRBJ1-2, with D possibly being TRBD1 (6 bases). Trimming removed 1 base at V and 4 bases at J, with 17 bases between. Per germline, CDR1 SGHRS and CDR2 YFSETQ. There are 16 residues in the CDR3. This CDR3 is CASSLIAGASSYGYTF. The CDR3 DNA sequence: TGCGCCAGCAGCTTGATCGCGGGGGCGAGCTCCTATGGCTACACCTTC.

This clone is a singleton in its sample. The chain uses TRBV10-3 and TRBJ1-5, with 10 bases that match TRBD1. The CDR3 contains 19 residues. Germline V gives CDR1 ENHRY, CDR2 SYGVKD. Trimming took 4 bases from V and 0 from J; bases not matched to a gene: 12. The CDR3 spells CAISGGDRGRGSSNQPQHF. The CDR3 DNA follows: TGTGCCATCAGTGGGGGGGACAGGGGACGGGGATCTAGCAATCAGCCCCAGCATTTT.

The chain combines TRBV5-6 with TRBJ2-5; no firm D call. V dropped 0 bases and J dropped 5 bases, with 5 bases sitting between them. Germline CDR1 and CDR2: SGHDT and YYEEEE. The CDR3 has 12 amino acids. CDR3 DNA sequence: TGTGCCAGCAGCTTGGATCGTGAGACCCAGTACTTC. Amino acids: CASSLDRETQYF. Filled out from reference TRBV5-6 and TRBJ2-5, the complete variable domain reads DAGVTQSPTHLIKTRGQQVTLRCSPKSGHDTVSWYQQALGQGPQFIFQYYEEEERQRGNFPDRFSGHQFPNYSSELNVNALLLGDSALYLCASSLDRETQYFGPGTRLLVL.

The CDR3 sequence: CASNTRSGVSEKLFF. The CDR3 bases are TGTGCCAGCAACACCAGGTCGGGGGTTTCCGAAAAACTGTTTTTT. The chain carries TRBV28 and TRBJ1-4, with D maybe TRBD1 (5 bases). V was pared by 7 bases and J by 8 bases, with 20 bases between. CDR1 and CDR2 (germline): MDHEN, SYDVKM. CDR3 length: 15 residues.

This clone has just one count. The chain couples TRBV9 to TRBJ1-1, with 7 bases aligning to TRBD1. The CDR3 has 16 residues. V was pared by 3 bases and J by 1 base, with 9 bases of the junction left unmatched. CDR1 is SGDLS, CDR2 YYNGEE, per germline. The CDR3 loop is CASSGSDRLTNTEAFF. The CDR3 coding sequence is TGTGCCAGCAGCGGGTCGGACAGGTTAACGAACACTGAAGCTTTCTTT.

This clone was seen a handful of times. This chain uses TRBV12-5 with TRBJ2-2, with TRBD2 identical over 14 bases. This CDR3 contains 19 residues. V was clipped by 1 base and J by 5 bases; unmatched bases: 9. Germline V lookup: CDR1 LGHNT, CDR2 FRNRAP. CDR3: CASGLGKGLAGGVTGELFF. The CDR3 bases are TGTGCTAGTGGTTTGGGAAAAGGACTAGCGGGAGGAGTGACCGGGGAGCTGTTTTTT.

CDR3 protein: CASSEGQEVGEQYF. For the CDR3, the DNA is TGCGCCAGCAGTGAAGGGCAGGAGGTGGGGGAGCAGTACTTC. The chain recombines TRBV10-1 with TRBJ2-7; TRBD2 might be the D (5 bases). With 3 bases removed from V and 7 bases from J, the gap between germline ends came to 16 bases. The length of the CDR3 is 14 residues. Germline V gene lookup returns CDR1 WNHNN and CDR2 SYGVQD (reference sequence).

J is TRBJ1-1 and V is TRBV7-9, with TRBD1 matching 10 bases. This CDR3 spans 16 amino acids. In germline, CDR1 is SEHNR, CDR2 FQNEAQ (reference sequence). Trimming at V came to 0 bases and at J to 6 bases, leaving 7 bases not matched to a gene. As DNA, the CDR3 is TGTGCCAGCAGCTTAGCCGGGACAGGGGCTTCAGCTGAAGCTTTCTTT. Protein sequence: CASSLAGTGASAEAFF. Full variable domain (missing parts from reference TRBV7-9 and TRBJ1-1): DTGVSQNPRHKITKRGQNVTFRCDPISEHNRLYWYRQTLGQGPEFLTYFQNEAQLEKSRLLSDRFSAERPKGSFSTLEIQRTEQGDSAMYLCASSLAGTGASAEAFFGQGTRLTVV.

This chain uses TRBV7-9 with TRBJ2-6; D is possibly TRBD1 (6 bases). Germline V lookup: CDR1 SEHNR, CDR2 FQNEAQ (reference sequence). The CDR3 runs to 16 residues. The V end lost 3 bases, the J end lost 0 bases, and 9 bases lay between the germline ends. The CDR3 reads CASSFTGISGANVLTF. In DNA, the CDR3 is TGTGCCAGCAGCTTTACAGGGATCTCTGGGGCCAACGTCCTGACTTTC.